The clone carrying this TCR beta chain was seen once. V trimming: 4 bases; J trimming: 0 bases; junction bases outside the gene matches: 6. The CDR3 has 15 amino acids. Germline assignment: CDR1 SGHDT and CDR2 YYEEEE. The record originates from a study of blood T cell repertoires in COVID-19. Overall study: Sources were T cells, B-cell-depleted T cells, or PBMCs; the material itself was cDNA or gDNA.

Profiled with immunoSEQ multiplex PCR; TCRdb holds only in-frame clones, not every one. The sample yields around 250,000 clones, about 83% seen once. Input material: PBMCs or T cells enriched from blood (not recorded which). The chain recombines TRBV5-6 with TRBJ1-1; 7 bases fit TRBD1. The receptor was isolated from a woman in her forties or fifties who had recovered from COVID-19. CDR3 loop: CASSTLDRVNTEAFF. CDR3 nucleotides: TGTGCCAGCAGCACCCTAGACAGGGTGAACACTGAAGCTTTCTTT. Together with reference TRBV5-6 and TRBJ1-1, the CDR3 gives the full variable domain: DAGVTQSPTHLIKTRGQQVTLRCSPKSGHDTVSWYQQALGQGPQFIFQYYEEEERQRGNFPDRFSGHQFPNYSSELNVNALLLGDSALYLCASSTLDRVNTEAFFGQGTRLTVV.